These 4 T cell receptor beta chains were sequenced from one sample in a study of identical twins. TCRdb analysed the 5' RACE reads with MiXCR anew, one entry per CDR3 protein. The data show 350,000 to 600,000 distinct CDR3 sequences, 11% to 15% seen once. The data were also submitted as part of a second study, on yellow fever vaccine responses in identical twins.

Sequencing used CD4+ T cells sorted from blood. The receptors originated from a woman aged 18-35 years in good health.

The chain links TRBV29-1 to TRBJ2-7, with a possible D match to TRBD1 (6 bases). The CDR3 spans 13 residues. The germline gives CDR1 SQVTM, CDR2 ANQGSEA. V gave up 6 bases and J gave up 2 bases, with 14 bases separating them. This chain's CDR3 is CSVRRDKTYEQYF. The CDR3 bases are TGCAGCGTCCGAAGGGACAAGACCTACGAGCAGTACTTC.

This clonotype was picked up a small number of times. This chain uses TRBV20-1 with TRBJ2-1; tentative D call: TRBD2 (7 bases). V shed 5 bases and J shed 0 bases, with 20 bases lying between them. The CDR3 has 17 amino acids. Germline values: CDR1 DFQATT, CDR2 SNEGSKA (reference sequence). CDR3 residues: CSAPGGLADNSYNEQFF. For the CDR3, the DNA is TGCAGTGCTCCCGGGGGGCTAGCGGATAACTCCTACAATGAGCAGTTCTTC.

This clonotype was recorded at least ten times. This rearrangement joins TRBV5-1 to TRBJ2-1; TRBD2 aligns across 7 bases. Germline loops: CDR1 SGHRS, CDR2 YFSETQ. The V gene end was trimmed by 0 bases and the J gene end by 4 bases; junction bases not matched to a gene: 10. This CDR3 contains 17 residues. CDR3 protein: CASSLGVLAAQYNEQFF. In DNA, the CDR3 is TGCGCCAGCAGCTTGGGGGTCCTAGCGGCGCAATACAATGAGCAGTTCTTC. The variable domain in full, completed from reference TRBV5-1 and TRBJ2-1, reads KAGVTQTPRYLIKTRGQQVTLSCSPISGHRSVSWYQQTPGQGLQFLFEYFSETQRNKGNFPGRFSGRQFSNSRSEMNVSTLELGDSALYLCASSLGVLAAQYNEQFFGPGTRLTVL.

This chain connects TRBV7-2 to TRBJ2-5, with D possibly matching TRBD1 (5 bases). The CDR3 spans 17 residues. Germline V gene lookup returns CDR1 SGHTA and CDR2 FQGNSA. Between the trimmed V and J ends, which lost 1 base and 6 bases, there was a span of 21 bases. The CDR3 reads CASSLVLGVGPHQTQYF. The DNA of the CDR3 is TGTGCCAGCAGCTTAGTCTTAGGGGTAGGGCCTCATCAGACCCAGTACTTC.